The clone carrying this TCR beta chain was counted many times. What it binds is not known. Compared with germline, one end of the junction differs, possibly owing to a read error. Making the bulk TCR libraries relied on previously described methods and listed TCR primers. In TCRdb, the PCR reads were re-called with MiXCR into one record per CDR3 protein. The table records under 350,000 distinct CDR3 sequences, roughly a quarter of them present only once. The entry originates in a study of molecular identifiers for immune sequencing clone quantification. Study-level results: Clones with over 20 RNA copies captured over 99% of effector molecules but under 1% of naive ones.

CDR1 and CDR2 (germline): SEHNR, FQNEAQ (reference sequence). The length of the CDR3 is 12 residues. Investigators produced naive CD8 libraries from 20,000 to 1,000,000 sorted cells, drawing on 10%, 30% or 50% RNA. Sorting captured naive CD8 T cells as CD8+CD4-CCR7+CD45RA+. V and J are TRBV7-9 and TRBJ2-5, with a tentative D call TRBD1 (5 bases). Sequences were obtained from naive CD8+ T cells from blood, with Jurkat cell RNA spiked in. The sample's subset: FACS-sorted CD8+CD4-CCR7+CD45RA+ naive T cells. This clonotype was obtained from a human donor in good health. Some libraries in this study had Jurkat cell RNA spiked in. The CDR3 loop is CASTLLRQYLDF. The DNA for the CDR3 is TGTGCCAGCACCCTCCTTAGACAGTACTTAGACTTC.